Listed here are 21 T cell receptor beta chains from one sample, sequenced in a study of T cells in Graves' hyperthyroidism and ophthalmopathy. RNA transcripts gave rise to amplified TCR beta CDR3 regions. HTBI primers were the set used in a first-round RT-PCR of the TCR CDR3. TCRdb itself ran the multiplex PCR reads through MiXCR, one entry per CDR3 protein. The sample lists about 610,000 distinct CDR3 sequences, about 45% occurring once. The sample taken for sequencing was peripheral blood or thyroid tissue (not recorded which). The source is a woman aged 18 to 35 with Graves' hyperthyroidism.

V gene TRBV6-5 combines with J gene TRBJ2-5, with TRBD1 identical over 10 bases. After removal of 6 bases from V and 0 bases from J, the junction contained 7 bases not matched to a gene. Germline-derived CDR1 and CDR2 are MNHEY and SVGAGI. The CDR3 totals 16 residues. CDR3 loop: CASSPQGTGDQETQYF. The CDR3, as DNA: TGTGCCAGCAGCCCGCAGGGGACAGGGGACCAAGAGACCCAGTACTTC.

This clonotype was detected many times. The chain recombines TRBV15 with TRBJ2-3, with D perhaps TRBD2 (5 bases). The CDR3 has 15 amino acids. The ends were cut back, 0 bases at V and 3 bases at J, with 10 bases in the middle. Germline CDR1 and CDR2: LNHNV and YYDKDF (reference sequence). CDR3 amino acids: CATSRERGFTDTQYF. The CDR3 nucleotides read TGTGCCACCAGCAGAGAACGGGGTTTTACAGATACGCAGTATTTT.

The chain couples TRBV10-3 to TRBJ1-3, with TRBD1 matching 8 bases. This CDR3 has 16 amino acids. Germline V lookup: CDR1 ENHRY, CDR2 SYGVKD. The ends lost 4 bases at V and 0 bases at J; junction bases unmatched: 5. The CDR3 here is CAISADRVVSGNTIYF. The CDR3 bases are TGTGCCATCAGTGCGGACAGGGTTGTCTCTGGAAACACCATATATTTT.

With regard to this clonotype: At one boundary the junction diverges from the germline segment, which might be a read error. The V call is TRBV29-1, the J call TRBJ2-2; maybe TRBD2 (7 bases). CDR1 is SQVTM, CDR2 ANQGSEA, per germline. The CDR3 totals 10 residues. CDR3 loop: CSVEVGGLLF. CDR3 sequence (DNA): TGCAGCGTTGAAGTCGGGGGGCTGCTTTTT.

This chain connects TRBV13 to TRBJ2-6; tentative D call: TRBD2 (6 bases). V shed 8 bases and J shed 2 bases, with 16 bases lying between them. The CDR3 covers 16 residues. CDR1 and CDR2 (germline): PRHDT, FYEKMQ (reference sequence). In DNA, the CDR3 is TGTGCCAGCTCACCACCCAGGGAGGCTGGGGCCAACGTCCTGACTTTC. Protein: CASSPPREAGANVLTF.

This clonotype has ten or more counts. The chain has TRBV2 and TRBJ1-6; D gene uncertain. Germline CDR1 SNHLY, CDR2 FYNNEI. The ends were cut back, 0 bases at V and 14 bases at J, with 11 bases in the middle. The CDR3 runs to 13 residues. Here the CDR3 DNA reads TGTGCCAGCAGTGAAGCCTCATATGGGGCCCTCCACTTT. Protein sequence: CASSEASYGALHF.

In the case of this clonotype: This may arise from a read error, as a much more abundant clone is one base away. The genes are TRBV11-1 and TRBJ2-2, with a possible D match to TRBD1 (6 bases). Germline V gene sequence: CDR1 SGHAT, CDR2 FQDESV (reference sequence). Trimming removed 5 bases from V and 1 base from J, with 14 bases in between. This CDR3 has 16 amino acids. CDR3 in DNA: TGTGCCAGCAGCCCCCCGCGGACAGTGAACACCGGGGAGCTGTTTTTT. Residues: CASSPPRTVNTGELFF.

This clonotype was recorded at least ten times. The chain recombines TRBV7-2 with TRBJ2-2, with TRBD2 matching 11 bases. The trim removed 5 bases at V and 5 bases at J, leaving 13 bases unmatched. CDR1 SGHTA and CDR2 FQGNSA come from the germline V gene. The CDR3 sequence is 18 residues long. CDR3 residues: CASSAPIVAGGYTGELFF. Here the CDR3 DNA reads TGTGCCAGCAGCGCCCCCATCGTAGCGGGAGGGTATACCGGGGAGCTGTTTTTT.

Of note for this clonotype: This may be a read error, as it is one base from a much larger clone. This rearrangement joins TRBV2 to TRBJ2-5, with a possible D match to TRBD1 (6 bases). The CDR3 has 11 amino acids. Looked up from germline, CDR1 is SNHLY and CDR2 is FYNNEI. V lost 3 bases, J lost 11 bases, and 10 bases lay in between. This CDR3 is CASSEETGQYF. Written as DNA, the CDR3 is TGTGCCAGCAGTGAGGAGACAGGTCAGTACTTC.

The chain has TRBV2 and TRBJ1-1; 7 bases fit TRBD1. This CDR3 is built from 15 residues. CDR1 is SNHLY and CDR2 is FYNNEI in the germline V gene. Trimming cost V 7 bases and J 1 base; bases outside gene matches: 9. CDR3 bases: TGTGCCAGCACATGGCGGGACAGCTCGAACACTGAAGCTTTCTTT. Translating gives CASTWRDSSNTEAFF.

The chain couples TRBV7-9 to TRBJ2-1; possible D gene TRBD1, 6 bases. Between the trimmed V and J ends, which lost 6 bases and 5 bases, there was a span of 17 bases. Germline assignment: CDR1 SEHNR and CDR2 FQNEAQ (reference sequence). The CDR3 sequence is 15 residues long. This CDR3 is CASSYTVGANNEQFF. CDR3 nucleotides: TGTGCCAGCAGTTACACCGTGGGGGCAAACAATGAGCAGTTCTTC. The variable domain in full, completed from reference TRBV7-9 and TRBJ2-1, reads DTGVSQNPRHKITKRGQNVTFRCDPISEHNRLYWYRQTLGQGPEFLTYFQNEAQLEKSRLLSDRFSAERPKGSFSTLEIQRTEQGDSAMYLCASSYTVGANNEQFFGPGTRLTVL.

The J gene is TRBJ2-7, the V gene TRBV5-1; tentatively, D is TRBD1 (6 bases). Between the trimmed V and J ends, which lost 3 bases and 5 bases, there was a span of 15 bases. Germline CDR1 reads SGHRS; CDR2 reads YFSETQ. The CDR3 covers 14 residues. The CDR3 reads CASSSLVGADEQYF. The CDR3, as DNA: TGCGCCAGCAGCTCCCTTGTGGGGGCGGACGAGCAGTACTTC.

This clonotype was seen a handful of times. The chain combines TRBV14 with TRBJ2-7; D remains ambiguous. V dropped 3 bases and J dropped 0 bases, with 12 bases sitting between them. The CDR3 is 15 amino acids. Germline CDR1 and CDR2: SGHDN and FVKESK. Here the CDR3 DNA reads TGTGCCAGCAGCCAGGGCCAGGTTGCCTCCTACGAGCAGTACTTC. Its protein is CASSQGQVASYEQYF.

This clonotype was seen a handful of times. The rearrangement links TRBV6-5 to TRBJ2-2, with 9 bases lining up with TRBD2. From germline, CDR1 is MNHEY and CDR2 SVGAGI. J lost 5 bases, V lost 7 bases, and 14 bases had no gene match. The CDR3 is 17 amino acids. The CDR3 is CASTRGPAGGPTGELFF. CDR3 DNA sequence: TGTGCCAGCACCCGAGGGCCAGCGGGAGGTCCGACCGGGGAGCTGTTTTTT.

The chain is built from TRBV19 and TRBJ1-5; the match to TRBD1 covers 7 bases. This CDR3 is built from 18 residues. Germline assignment: CDR1 LNHDA and CDR2 SQIVND (reference sequence). V shed 9 bases and J 0 bases; nucleotides not matched to a gene: 17. The DNA for the CDR3 is TGTGCCAGCAGAGTTGACAGGGTAGGGGATTATAGCAATCAGCCCCAGCATTTT. Its translation is CASRVDRVGDYSNQPQHF.

The J gene is TRBJ1-4, the V gene TRBV2, with D hard to call. Germline V gene lookup returns CDR1 SNHLY and CDR2 FYNNEI. With 7 bases removed from V and 2 bases from J, the gap between germline ends came to 8 bases. The CDR3 has 13 residues. CDR3 coding DNA: TGTGCCAGCATAGGGAACACTAATGAAAAACTGTTTTTT. Translated: CASIGNTNEKLFF.

This clonotype was picked up many times. The chain carries TRBV7-4 and TRBJ2-2; 8 bases line up with TRBD2. CDR1 is SGHVT, CDR2 SQSDAQ, per germline. With V trimmed by 4 bases and J by 0 bases, 4 bases remained unmatched. The CDR3 length is 16 residues. The CDR3: CASSWRLATNTGELFF. Written as DNA, the CDR3 is TGTGCCAGCAGCTGGCGACTAGCGACGAACACCGGGGAGCTGTTTTTT. The entire variable domain, with the rest obtained from reference TRBV7-4 and TRBJ2-2, is as follows: GAGVSQSPRYKVAKRGRDVALRCDSISGHVTLYWYRQTLGQGSEVLTYSQSDAQRDKSGRPSGRFSAERPERSVSTLKIQRTEQGDSAVYLCASSWRLATNTGELFFGEGSRLTVL.

Ten or more counts support this clonotype. V and J are TRBV7-9 and TRBJ2-6; unclear D gene. V was trimmed by 2 bases and J by 6 bases, leaving 2 bases between them. CDR3 size: 12 residues. Germline values: CDR1 SEHNR, CDR2 FQNEAQ (reference sequence). As DNA, the CDR3 is TGTGCCAGCAGCTTAATGGCCAACGTCCTGACTTTC. Protein product: CASSLMANVLTF. The variable domain in full, completed from reference TRBV7-9 and TRBJ2-6, reads DTGVSQNPRHKITKRGQNVTFRCDPISEHNRLYWYRQTLGQGPEFLTYFQNEAQLEKSRLLSDRFSAERPKGSFSTLEIQRTEQGDSAMYLCASSLMANVLTFGAGSRLTVL.

On this clonotype: Because the CDR3 is missing its conserved closing phenylalanine or tryptophan, this is likely a read error. The DNA is omitted, as the CDR3 cannot be located on it reliably, and the CDR3 follows TCRdb's listing. The chain uses TRBV12-3 or TRBV12-4 and TRBJ2-7; the DNA was not compared with TRBD1, the D call given in the table. The CDR3 region is 9 residues in length, termini included. The CDR3 here is CASSPPGRR.

This clonotype was detected ten times or more. J is TRBJ2-3 and V is TRBV24-1, with D perhaps TRBD1 (6 bases). Germline V CDR1 and CDR2: KGHDR, SFDVKD. Trimming shortened V by 5 bases and J by 10 bases, and 9 bases separated the two germline ends. This CDR3 region has 11 residues. CDR3 nucleotide sequence: TGTGCCACCAGTGGCGAGGGGGCGCAGTATTTT. Encoded protein: CATSGEGAQYF.

In nucleotides, the CDR3 is TGCAGCTCTCAGATCCATGCCTACGAGCAGTACTTC. As protein: CSSQIHAYEQYF. The V gene is TRBV29-1, the J gene TRBJ2-7; no firm D call. V was pared by 8 bases and J by 2 bases, with 13 bases between. The CDR3 is 12 residues long. Germline V CDR1 and CDR2: SQVTM, ANQGSEA.